This TCR beta chain was captured in a study of OX40 agonist ivuxolimab in advanced cancers. Looked up from germline, CDR1 is MDHEN and CDR2 is SYDVKM. V lost 3 bases, J lost 2 bases, and 10 bases lay in between. CDR3 length equals 14 residues. Sequencing was performed with immunoSEQ multiplex PCR; in TCRdb, only in-frame clones are kept and a portion is missing. The sample holds tens of thousands of clones, around nine tenths seen once. This specimen was CD4+ or CD8+ T cells sorted from blood, taken in a trial of the OX40 agonist ivuxolimab. The V call is TRBV28, the J call TRBJ2-5; D gene uncertain. The clonotype was recovered from an adult with an advanced solid tumor such as melanoma, head and neck, liver or kidney cancer. DNA of the CDR3: TGTGCCAGCAGTTTCCGACGGTCGCAAGAGACCCAGTACTTC. This translates into CASSFRRSQETQYF.